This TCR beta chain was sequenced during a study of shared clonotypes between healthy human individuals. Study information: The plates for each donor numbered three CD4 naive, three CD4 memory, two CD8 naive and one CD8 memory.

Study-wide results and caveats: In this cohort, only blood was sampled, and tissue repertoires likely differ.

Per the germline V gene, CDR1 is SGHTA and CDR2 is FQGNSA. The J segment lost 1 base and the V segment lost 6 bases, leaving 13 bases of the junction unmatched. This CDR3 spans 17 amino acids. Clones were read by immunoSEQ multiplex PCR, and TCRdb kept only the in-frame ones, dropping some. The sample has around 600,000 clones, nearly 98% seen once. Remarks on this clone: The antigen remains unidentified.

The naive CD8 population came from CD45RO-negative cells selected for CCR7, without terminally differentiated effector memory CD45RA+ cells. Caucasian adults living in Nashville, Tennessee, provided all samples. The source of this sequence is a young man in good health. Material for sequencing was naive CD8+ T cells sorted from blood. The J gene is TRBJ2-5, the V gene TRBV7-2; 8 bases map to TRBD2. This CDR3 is CASSTSGILRSQETQYF. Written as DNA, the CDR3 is TGTGCCAGCAGTACTAGCGGTATCCTTCGAAGCCAAGAGACCCAGTACTTC.